This is a list of T cell receptor beta chains from one sample in a study of cytomegalovirus exposure and HLA in healthy donors. Clones were sequenced by immunoSEQ multiplex PCR, and TCRdb holds only the in-frame ones, with some missing. The sample contains roughly 100,000 clones, around 68% of which appear only once. The sequenced sample was PBMCs. These receptors were collected from a human donor in good health. Both conserved end residues are part of each CDR3. The order of the fields is J gene, clone size, D gene, V gene, CDR3 protein, CDR3 DNA. A D gene is named only where the DNA matches it firmly. A clone size is listed for some rows: how often the clone was seen (once, few, many), or a class if it is expanded.

>TRBJ1-4|NA|NA|TRBV6-1
CASSARDEKLFF
TGTGCCAGCAGTGCCAGGGATGAAAAACTGTTTTTT
>TRBJ1-4|NA|TRBD1|TRBV7-6
CASSQRQGVNEKLFF
TGTGCCAGCAGCCAAAGACAGGGGGTTAATGAAAAACTGTTTTTT
>TRBJ2-5|NA|NA|TRBV6-1
CASRAGQYDESQYF
TGTGCCAGCAGAGCTGGACAGTACGATGAGTCCCAGTACTTC
>TRBJ2-7|few|TRBD2|TRBV28
CASSLRIAGVGEQYF
TGTGCCAGCAGTTTAAGGATAGCGGGAGTTGGGGAGCAGTACTTC
>TRBJ2-6|NA|NA|TRBV30
CASGDGGSGANVLTF
TGTGCCTCTGGGGATGGGGGGTCTGGGGCCAACGTCCTGACTTTC
>TRBJ2-3|NA|NA|TRBV6-5
CATRAGSADTQYF
TGTGCCACCAGAGCCGGGTCTGCAGATACGCAGTATTTT
>TRBJ1-5|NA|NA|TRBV5-6
CASSPGQLGQPQHF
TGTGCCAGCAGCCCTGGACAGTTAGGACAGCCCCAGCATTTT
>TRBJ2-5|NA|NA|TRBV4-1
CASSQDLPGLLKETQYF
TGCGCCAGCAGCCAAGATCTTCCGGGACTGTTAAAAGAGACCCAGTACTTC
>TRBJ2-1|NA|TRBD2|TRBV19
CASSILASGEQFF
TGTGCCAGTAGTATACTGGCTAGCGGTGAGCAGTTCTTC
>TRBJ1-1|NA|TRBD1|TRBV9
CASSVVEGAQAFF
TGTGCCAGCAGCGTAGTCGAGGGGGCGCAGGCTTTCTTT
>TRBJ2-7|NA|NA|TRBV6-1
CASSESGVQTYEQYF
TGTGCCAGCAGTGAATCCGGGGTACAAACCTACGAGCAGTACTTC
>TRBJ1-2|NA|TRBD1|TRBV28
CASSLPGTAPYYGYTF
TGTGCCAGCAGCCTACCCGGGACAGCTCCTTACTATGGCTACACCTTC